A selection of T cell receptor beta chains follows, all from one sample in a study of blood T cell repertoires in COVID-19. This table comes from immunoSEQ multiplex PCR, and its TCRdb copy is limited to in-frame clones, with some not included. The table has 150,000 or so clones, around 79% seen once. The sample taken for sequencing was PBMCs or T cells enriched from blood (not recorded which). Source of these receptors: a woman aged 45-60 years who had recovered from COVID-19. Both conserved end residues are part of each CDR3. Fields, in order: D gene, clone size, CDR3 length, V gene, J gene, CDR3 DNA, CDR3 protein. A D gene is named only where the DNA matches it firmly. Size is stated for part of the rows, as once, few or many counts, or as a class when the clone is expanded.

>NA|NA|16|TRBV9|TRBJ1-2
TGTGCCAGCAGCGTAGATCGACGGGGGGCTGGCTATGGCTACACCTTC
CASSVDRRGAGYGYTF
>NA|few|13|TRBV19|TRBJ1-5
TGTGCCAGTACCCAGACTAGGGATCAGCCCCAGCATTTT
CASTQTRDQPQHF
>NA|NA|12|TRBV27|TRBJ2-7
TGTGCCAGCAGTTCCGCGTACGGCGAGCAGTACTTC
CASSSAYGEQYF
>TRBD2|NA|16|TRBV5-1|TRBJ2-2
TGCGCCAGCAGCCCAGAGCGGGGGGGAAACACCGGGGAGCTGTTTTTT
CASSPERGGNTGELFF
>NA|many|13|TRBV6-2/TRBV6-3|TRBJ1-2
TGTGCCAGCAGTCTAACTACTAGTTATGGCTACACCTTC
CASSLTTSYGYTF
>NA|NA|14|TRBV7-8|TRBJ1-2
TGTGCCAGCAGAGGGGGGGCGACGGACTATGGCTACACCTTC
CASRGGATDYGYTF
>TRBD1|NA|13|TRBV12-3/TRBV12-4|TRBJ2-7
TGTGCCAGCAGATTGGGACAGACCTACGAGCAGTACTTC
CASRLGQTYEQYF
>TRBD1|NA|15|TRBV4-1|TRBJ2-5
TGCGCCAGCAGCCAAGCAAGGACAGGAAGGGAGACCCAGTACTTC
CASSQARTGRETQYF
>TRBD2|few|14|TRBV5-4|TRBJ2-7
TGTGCCAGCAGCTTGACTAGCGGGACCTACGAGCAGTACTTC
CASSLTSGTYEQYF
>TRBD2|NA|15|TRBV4-2|TRBJ2-3
TGTGCCAGCAGCCAATTTAGCGGGGGGACAGATACGCAGTATTTT
CASSQFSGGTDTQYF
>NA|NA|12|TRBV12-3/TRBV12-4|TRBJ2-7
TGTGCCAGCAGTTATGGGACACAGGGGCAGTACTTC
CASSYGTQGQYF
>NA|NA|13|TRBV15|TRBJ1-5
TGTGCCACCAGCCCGGACAGAAATCAGCCCCAGCATTTT
CATSPDRNQPQHF
>TRBD1|NA|16|TRBV7-3|TRBJ1-1
TGTGCCAGCAGCTTAATGGGACAGGGCTTGAACACTGAAGCTTTCTTT
CASSLMGQGLNTEAFF
>TRBD2|NA|15|TRBV7-3|TRBJ2-1
TGTGCCAGCAGCGAACTAGCGGGAGCCCCCAATGAGCAGTTCTTC
CASSELAGAPNEQFF
>TRBD1|NA|15|TRBV27|TRBJ2-3
TGTGCCAGCAGTAGCTACAGGGGGCGCACAGATACGCAGTATTTT
CASSSYRGRTDTQYF
>NA|NA|15|TRBV2|TRBJ1-5
TGTGCCAGCAGTGAAGCGCTTATAGGGGCTCAGCCCCAGCATTTT
CASSEALIGAQPQHF
>TRBD1|NA|15|TRBV18|TRBJ1-6
TGTGCCAGCTCACAGGGACAGGGGGAAGGTTCACCCCTCCACTTT
CASSQGQGEGSPLHF
>TRBD2|few|16|TRBV7-2|TRBJ2-7
TGTGCCAGCAGCCCCCAGCCGGGACTAGCGGGCTACGAGCAGTACTTC
CASSPQPGLAGYEQYF
>NA|NA|12|TRBV2|TRBJ1-2
TGTGCCAGCAGCGCCGTTACTTATGGCTACACCTTC
CASSAVTYGYTF